The text below deals with one TCR beta chain. The assay was immunoSEQ multiplex PCR, and TCRdb's table has in-frame clones only and misses some. The sample gives over 100,000 clones, about 85% of which show up once; approximately 1.5% is in the top ten. The CDR3 is 15 amino acids. CDR1 and CDR2 (germline): MNHEY, SVGAGI. V lost 5 bases, J lost 5 bases, and 8 bases stayed unmatched. The sample is drawn from a study of blood T cell repertoires in COVID-19. The clonotype comes from a man aged 35 to 55 with acute or convalescent COVID-19. V usage is TRBV6-5 and J usage is TRBJ1-5; 8 bases line up with TRBD1. The sequenced sample was peripheral blood. CDR3 nucleotide sequence: TGTGCCAGCAGTAAAAGGGGACAGGACCATCAGCCCCAGCATTTT. It translates to CASSKRGQDHQPQHF.